Listed below are T cell receptor beta chains from one sample, sequenced in a study of blood T cell repertoires in COVID-19. The protocol was immunoSEQ multiplex PCR, while the TCRdb copy is restricted to in-frame clones and leaves out a portion. The sample carries about 120,000 clones, about 83% recorded once. The material sequenced was peripheral blood. The receptor set was obtained from a man between 60 and 70 years old with acute or convalescent COVID-19. Both conserved end residues are part of each CDR3. The D gene is left open where the match is weak. Where a row states a size, it is once, few, many or the class of an expanded clone; other rows omit it.

cdr3_aa,cdr3_nt,j_call,v_call,d_call,clone_size
CASSHSRDSLYNEQFF,TGTGCCAGCAGTCACAGCCGGGACAGCCTGTACAATGAGCAGTTCTTC,TRBJ2-1,TRBV5-5,TRBD1,NA
CASSEARVTGNTIYF,TGTGCCAGCAGTGAAGCGAGGGTTACTGGAAACACCATATATTTT,TRBJ1-3,TRBV6-1,NA,NA
CASSSVSGRVDTQYF,TGTGCCAGCAGCTCCGTTAGCGGGAGGGTGGATACGCAGTATTTT,TRBJ2-3,TRBV7-9,TRBD2,NA
CASSVRGKGEKLFF,TGTGCCAGCAGTGTCCGAGGGAAAGGAGAAAAACTGTTTTTT,TRBJ1-4,TRBV2,NA,once
CASSPGTGFTEAFF,TGTGCCAGCAGTCCCGGGACAGGGTTTACTGAAGCTTTCTTT,TRBJ1-1,TRBV6-5,TRBD1,NA
CASSTGTPGTYEQYF,TGTGCCAGCAGCACCGGGACTCCCGGAACCTACGAGCAGTACTTC,TRBJ2-7,TRBV9,NA,NA
CASSLGASYEQYF,TGTGCCAGCAGCTTGGGCGCTTCCTACGAGCAGTACTTC,TRBJ2-7,TRBV5-6,NA,NA
CASSPLGQTSYEQYF,TGTGCCAGCAGTCCCTTGGGACAGACCTCCTACGAGCAGTACTTC,TRBJ2-7,TRBV27,TRBD1,NA
CASNAGTGTSPLHF,TGTGCCAGCAATGCCGGGACAGGGACTTCACCCCTCCACTTT,TRBJ1-6,TRBV28,TRBD1,NA
CASSPTWSSYEQYF,TGTGCCAGCAGCCCAACCTGGAGCTCCTACGAGCAGTACTTC,TRBJ2-7,TRBV5-5,NA,NA
CAWSVLAKGEGGYTF,TGTGCCTGGAGTGTACTGGCAAAGGGAGAGGGTGGCTACACCTTC,TRBJ1-2,TRBV30,NA,NA
CASSNGLQGTRGNTIYF,TGTGCCAGCTCTAACGGGTTACAGGGGACCCGTGGAAACACCATATATTTT,TRBJ1-3,TRBV18,TRBD1,NA
CAIKPGTGDNEQFF,TGTGCCATCAAGCCCGGGACAGGGGACAATGAGCAGTTCTTC,TRBJ2-1,TRBV10-3,TRBD1,NA
CASSLGTSLHSSYNEQFF,TGTGCCAGCAGCTTAGGGACTAGCCTACATAGCTCCTACAATGAGCAGTTCTTC,TRBJ2-1,TRBV7-8,TRBD2,once
CASSDGNEQFF,TGTGCCAGCAGCGACGGGAATGAGCAGTTCTTC,TRBJ2-1,TRBV9,NA,NA
CASTGLQGANTQYF,TGTGCCAGTACCGGACTACAGGGGGCGAATACGCAGTATTTT,TRBJ2-3,TRBV19,TRBD1,NA
CANPGQGAYEQYF,TGCGCCAACCCGGGACAGGGGGCCTACGAGCAGTACTTC,TRBJ2-7,TRBV5-1,TRBD1,NA
CASSYTGNTEAFF,TGTGCCAGCAGTTACACGGGGAACACTGAAGCTTTCTTT,TRBJ1-1,TRBV6-2/TRBV6-3,NA,NA
CATRQGGWRLANYNEQFF,TGTGCCACCAGACAAGGGGGTTGGAGACTAGCAAATTACAATGAGCAGTTCTTC,TRBJ2-1,TRBV27,NA,few
CASSISGNSGNTIYF,TGTGCCAGTAGTATATCGGGAAACTCTGGAAACACCATATATTTT,TRBJ1-3,TRBV19,NA,NA
CASSFRSSGANTGELFF,TGTGCCAGTAGCTTTCGGTCTAGCGGGGCGAACACCGGGGAGCTGTTTTTT,TRBJ2-2,TRBV19,TRBD2,NA
CASSLDRGEETQYF,TGTGCCAGCAGCTTAGACAGGGGTGAGGAGACCCAGTACTTC,TRBJ2-5,TRBV7-9,TRBD1,NA
CASSPGASYEQYF,TGTGCCAGCAGCCCAGGGGCCTCCTACGAGCAGTACTTC,TRBJ2-7,TRBV28,NA,NA
CASSLTGNAEAFF,TGTGCCAGCAGCTTGACAGGTAACGCTGAAGCTTTCTTT,TRBJ1-1,TRBV7-2,NA,NA
CASTGVLQNTEAFF,TGTGCCAGCACCGGAGTCCTGCAGAACACTGAAGCTTTCTTT,TRBJ1-1,TRBV2,NA,NA
CASSPLGSGNEQFF,TGTGCCAGCAGCCCTCTAGGATCGGGCAATGAGCAGTTCTTC,TRBJ2-1,TRBV7-9,NA,NA
CASSLLGEGTSYEQYF,TGTGCCAGCAGCTTATTGGGAGAGGGAACGAGCTACGAGCAGTACTTC,TRBJ2-7,TRBV13,NA,once
CASSIGADLTDTQYF,TGTGCCAGTAGTATAGGAGCGGACCTCACAGATACGCAGTATTTT,TRBJ2-3,TRBV19,NA,NA
CASSALLGSGGTDTQYF,TGTGCCAGCAGTGCGCTCCTGGGCTCAGGGGGAACAGATACGCAGTATTTT,TRBJ2-3,TRBV27,TRBD1,NA
CASSRNFRTGANVLTF,TGTGCCAGCTCCAGAAATTTCAGAACTGGGGCCAACGTCCTGACTTTC,TRBJ2-6,TRBV18,NA,NA
CASSVTGGETQYF,TGTGCCAGCAGTGTGACAGGGGGAGAGACCCAGTACTTC,TRBJ2-5,TRBV27,TRBD1,few
CASSSITEQPQHF,TGTGCCAGCAGCTCCATAACAGAACAGCCCCAGCATTTT,TRBJ1-5,TRBV7-2,NA,NA
CASTYGPDNEQYF,TGTGCCAGTACTTATGGTCCGGACAACGAGCAGTACTTC,TRBJ2-7,TRBV19,NA,few
CASSLRGHSGNTIYF,TGTGCCAGCAGTTTAAGGGGGCACTCTGGAAACACCATATATTTT,TRBJ1-3,TRBV27,TRBD1,NA
CASPAAGGYEQYF,TGTGCCAGCCCTGCGGCAGGGGGCTACGAGCAGTACTTC,TRBJ2-7,TRBV6-5,TRBD1,NA
CASSLVGTGEYEQYF,TGTGCCAGCAGCTTAGTCGGGACAGGGGAATACGAGCAGTACTTC,TRBJ2-7,TRBV11-2,TRBD1,NA
CASSFGFSQPQHF,TGTGCCAGCAGTTTCGGGTTTAGCCAGCCCCAGCATTTT,TRBJ1-5,TRBV12-3/TRBV12-4,NA,NA
CASSPGTVSYEQYF,TGTGCCAGCAGCCCCGGGACAGTCTCCTACGAGCAGTACTTC,TRBJ2-7,TRBV7-3,TRBD1,NA
CASSPGGGLVPEQFF,TGTGCCAGCAGTCCCGGAGGCGGGCTGGTACCTGAGCAGTTCTTC,TRBJ2-1,TRBV27,NA,NA
CASSPGQGGPYEQYF,TGTGCCAGCAGCCCTGGACAGGGGGGTCCCTACGAGCAGTACTTC,TRBJ2-7,TRBV7-2,TRBD1,NA
CASSYSQRGGEKLFF,TGTGCCAGCAGTTACTCGCAAAGGGGAGGAGAAAAACTGTTTTTT,TRBJ1-4,TRBV6-5,NA,NA
CAWRSRGGFTEAFF,TGTGCCTGGCGTTCCCGCGGAGGATTCACTGAAGCTTTCTTT,TRBJ1-1,TRBV30,NA,NA
CASSHSTNTEAFF,TGTGCCAGCAGCCATTCTACGAACACTGAAGCTTTCTTT,TRBJ1-1,TRBV14,NA,NA